The clone carrying this T cell receptor beta chain was counted many times. These data come from a study of blood T cell repertoires in COVID-19. The assay was immunoSEQ multiplex PCR, and TCRdb's table has in-frame clones only and misses some. This table has over 200,000 clones, roughly 77% appearing once. The receptor was isolated from a man aged 35 to 55 who had recovered from COVID-19. The specimen sequenced was PBMCs or T cells enriched from blood (not recorded which).

CDR3 in DNA: TGCGCCAGCAGCTTAGGACAGCCTCCTAATCAGCCCCAGCATTTT. Protein: CASSLGQPPNQPQHF. The chain links TRBV5-1 to TRBJ1-5; D might be TRBD1 (6 bases). Germline CDR1 is SGHRS and CDR2 is YFSETQ. This CDR3 is 15 amino acids long. V gave up 2 bases and J gave up 4 bases, with 13 bases separating them.